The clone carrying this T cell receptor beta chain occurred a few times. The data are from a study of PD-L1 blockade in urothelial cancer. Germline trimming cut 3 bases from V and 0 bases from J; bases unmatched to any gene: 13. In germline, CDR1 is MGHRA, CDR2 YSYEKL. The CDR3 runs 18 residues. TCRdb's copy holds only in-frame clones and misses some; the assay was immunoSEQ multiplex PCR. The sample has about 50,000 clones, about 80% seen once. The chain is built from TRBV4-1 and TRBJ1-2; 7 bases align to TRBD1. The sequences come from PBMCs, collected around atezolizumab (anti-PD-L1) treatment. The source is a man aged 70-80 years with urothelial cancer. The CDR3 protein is CASSHIGKYRGANYGYTF. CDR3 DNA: TGCGCCAGCAGCCACATAGGAAAATACAGGGGAGCTAACTATGGCTACACCTTC.